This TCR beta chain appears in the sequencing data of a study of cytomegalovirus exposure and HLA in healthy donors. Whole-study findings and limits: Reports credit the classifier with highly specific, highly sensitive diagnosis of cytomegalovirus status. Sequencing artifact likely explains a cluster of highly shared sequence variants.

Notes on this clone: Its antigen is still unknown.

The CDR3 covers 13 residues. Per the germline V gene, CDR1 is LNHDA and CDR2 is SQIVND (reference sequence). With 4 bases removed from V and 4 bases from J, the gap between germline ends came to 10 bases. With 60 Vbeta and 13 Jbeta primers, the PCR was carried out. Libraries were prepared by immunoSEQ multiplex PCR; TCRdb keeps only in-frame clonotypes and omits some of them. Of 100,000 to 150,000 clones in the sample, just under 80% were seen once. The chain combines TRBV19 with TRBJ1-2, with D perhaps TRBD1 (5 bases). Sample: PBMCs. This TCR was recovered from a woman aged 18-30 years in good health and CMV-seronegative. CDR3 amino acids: CASSRDRSYGYTF. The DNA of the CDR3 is TGTGCCAGTAGTAGAGACAGAAGCTATGGCTACACCTTC. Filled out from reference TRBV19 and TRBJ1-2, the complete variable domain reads DGGITQSPKYLFRKEGQNVTLSCEQNLNHDAMYWYRQDPGQGLRLIYYSQIVNDFQKGDIAEGYSVSREKKESFPLTVTSAQKNPTAFYLCASSRDRSYGYTFGSGTRLTVV.